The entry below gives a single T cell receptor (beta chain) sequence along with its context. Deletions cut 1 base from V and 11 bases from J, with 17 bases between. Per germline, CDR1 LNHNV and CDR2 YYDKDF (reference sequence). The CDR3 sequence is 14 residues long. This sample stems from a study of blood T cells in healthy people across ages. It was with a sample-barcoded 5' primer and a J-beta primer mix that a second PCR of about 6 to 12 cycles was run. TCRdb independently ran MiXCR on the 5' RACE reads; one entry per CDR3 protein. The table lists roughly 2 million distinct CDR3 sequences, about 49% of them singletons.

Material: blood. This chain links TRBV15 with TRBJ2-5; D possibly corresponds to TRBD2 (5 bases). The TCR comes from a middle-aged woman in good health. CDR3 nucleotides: TGTGCCACCAGCAGAGTCTCATTAGCGAATGAGCAGTACTTC. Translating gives CATSRVSLANEQYF.